This T cell receptor beta chain came from a study of patients and donors after allogeneic stem cell transplantation. TCRdb called the RT-PCR reads again in MiXCR, with one record for every CDR3 protein. Among about 230,000 distinct CDR3 sequences listed, roughly 15% were seen once. In this sample, this clonotype turned up many times. CDR1 is SQVTM, CDR2 ANQGSEA, per germline. Trimming took 6 bases from V and 2 from J; bases not matched to a gene: 10. The CDR3 is 15 residues long. The sequenced sample was blood, either unsorted or a sorted T cell fraction (not recorded which). The receptor was derived from a human donor who was either an allogeneic HSCT recipient or a stem cell or donor lymphocyte infusion donor (not recorded which). It is not recorded whose cells these are; they may come from a transplant donor. This rearrangement joins TRBV29-1 to TRBJ2-5, with 9 nucleotides matching TRBD2. CDR3 nucleotide sequence: TGCAGCGTCGCACCCCTAGCGGGGACTCAAGAGACCCAGTACTTC. Its protein product is CSVAPLAGTQETQYF.